This is a list of T cell receptor beta chains from one sample in a study of blood T cell repertoires in COVID-19. TCRdb's copy holds only in-frame clones and misses some; the assay was immunoSEQ multiplex PCR. The data hold roughly 250,000 clones, with around 80% observed a single time. The sequencing sample was made of peripheral blood. Receptors originate from a man in his forties with active or convalescent COVID-19. Both conserved end residues are part of each CDR3. The D gene is left open where the match is weak. Size values are once, few and many counts, or a class for expanded clones, and some rows have none.

j_gene | d_gene | v_gene | abundance | CDR3aa | CDR3nt
TRBJ1-2 | TRBD1 | TRBV28 | NA | CASSLTGANYGYTF | TGTGCCAGCAGCCTAACAGGGGCCAACTATGGCTACACCTTC
TRBJ1-1 | TRBD1 | TRBV6-5 | NA | CASRTGQNTEAFF | TGTGCCAGCCGGACAGGACAGAACACTGAAGCTTTCTTT
TRBJ2-4 | TRBD1 | TRBV15 | NA | CATSRGTGGIQYF | TGTGCCACCAGCAGAGGGACAGGAGGCATTCAGTACTTC
TRBJ1-1 | TRBD1 | TRBV19 | NA | CASSTGQRNTEAFF | TGTGCCAGTAGTACGGGACAGAGGAACACTGAAGCTTTCTTT
TRBJ1-5 | NA | TRBV6-6 | NA | CASSYRAGDFQPQHF | TGTGCCAGCAGTTACCGGGCAGGGGATTTTCAGCCCCAGCATTTT
TRBJ1-2 | NA | TRBV6-6 | NA | CASSYQGVDGYTF | TGTGCCAGCAGTTACCAAGGGGTAGATGGCTACACCTTC
TRBJ2-3 | NA | TRBV2 | NA | CASSERGDRSTDTQYF | TGTGCCAGCAGTGAAAGGGGCGACAGAAGCACAGATACGCAGTATTTT
TRBJ2-1 | TRBD1 | TRBV30 | NA | CAWSGGTGVNEQFF | TGTGCCTGGAGTGGTGGGACAGGGGTCAATGAGCAGTTCTTC
TRBJ1-5 | NA | TRBV3-1/TRBV3-2 | NA | CASSLSTTDQPQHF | TGTGCCAGCAGCCTATCGACTACTGATCAGCCCCAGCATTTT
TRBJ2-1 | NA | TRBV5-5 | NA | CASSFKRGNEQFF | TGTGCCAGCAGCTTTAAGCGTGGCAATGAGCAGTTCTTC
TRBJ2-7 | NA | TRBV12-1 | once | CASSYNRDRKSLYRDEQYF | TGTGCCAGCAGCTACAACCGGGACAGAAAAAGTCTTTATCGCGACGAGCAGTACTTC
TRBJ2-4 | TRBD1 | TRBV7-9 | NA | CASSFSGGAKNIQYF | TGTGCCAGCAGCTTTTCAGGGGGAGCCAAAAACATTCAGTACTTC
TRBJ1-1 | NA | TRBV30 | NA | CAWSPLLGDTEAFF | TGTGCCTGGAGCCCACTGTTAGGGGACACTGAAGCTTTCTTT
TRBJ1-1 | TRBD1 | TRBV14 | NA | CASSLAGQATEAFF | TGTGCCAGCAGCCTTGCCGGACAGGCCACTGAAGCTTTCTTT
TRBJ2-2 | NA | TRBV7-2 | NA | CASSLGTGLHTGELFF | TGTGCCAGCAGCTTAGGTACGGGACTTCACACCGGGGAGCTGTTTTTT
TRBJ1-1 | NA | TRBV27 | once | CASSNRQAMNTEAFF | TGTGCCAGCAGTAATCGACAGGCAATGAACACTGAAGCTTTCTTT
TRBJ2-3 | TRBD1 | TRBV24-1 | NA | CATRRQGTDTQYF | TGTGCCACCAGACGACAGGGAACAGATACGCAGTATTTT
TRBJ2-5 | NA | TRBV2 | NA | CASSEDEGGETQYF | TGTGCCAGCAGTGAAGATGAGGGTGGGGAGACCCAGTACTTC
TRBJ2-1 | NA | TRBV2 | NA | CASSFDTSSYNEQFF | TGTGCCAGCAGCTTCGACACGAGCTCCTACAATGAGCAGTTCTTC
TRBJ2-2 | NA | TRBV19 | NA | CASSRTATGELFF | TGTGCCAGTAGCCGGACTGCAACCGGGGAGCTGTTTTTT
TRBJ2-7 | TRBD1 | TRBV3-1/TRBV3-2 | NA | CASSQDSSGTVTYEQYF | TGTGCCAGCAGCCAAGATAGTTCTGGGACAGTCACCTACGAGCAGTACTTC
TRBJ1-1 | NA | TRBV7-8 | NA | CASSARDRNTEAFF | TGTGCCAGCAGCGCCCGCGACAGAAACACTGAAGCTTTCTTT
TRBJ2-1 | TRBD1 | TRBV7-2 | NA | CASSLGQGNDEQFF | TGTGCCAGCAGCTTAGGACAGGGGAATGATGAGCAGTTCTTC
TRBJ2-2 | TRBD1 | TRBV5-1 | once | CASSLDRGHGELFF | TGCGCCAGCAGCTTGGACAGGGGGCACGGGGAGCTGTTTTTT
TRBJ2-7 | NA | TRBV19 | few | CASSDRISYEQYF | TGTGCCAGTAGCGACAGAATATCCTACGAGCAGTACTTC
TRBJ1-4 | NA | TRBV6-5 | NA | CASSTLATNEKLFF | TGTGCCAGCAGCACCTTAGCAACTAATGAAAAACTGTTTTTT
TRBJ1-2 | TRBD1 | TRBV27 | NA | CASSSDRVGAYGYTF | TGTGCCAGCAGTTCCGACAGGGTTGGGGCGTATGGCTACACCTTC
TRBJ1-2 | TRBD1 | TRBV30 | NA | CAWSAPDRASGYTF | TGTGCCTGGAGTGCCCCTGACAGGGCTAGTGGCTACACCTTC
TRBJ1-6 | NA | TRBV10-3 | NA | CAIRGKGLDSPLHF | TGTGCCATCAGAGGTAAGGGGTTGGATTCACCCCTCCACTTT
TRBJ1-2 | NA | TRBV9 | NA | CASGVDQVPRDGYTF | TGTGCCAGCGGCGTAGACCAGGTACCGAGGGATGGCTACACCTTC
TRBJ2-7 | NA | TRBV30 | NA | CAWSVLAGIGEQYF | TGTGCCTGGAGCGTTCTTGCCGGGATTGGCGAGCAGTACTTC
TRBJ2-1 | TRBD2 | TRBV4-1 | NA | CASTSLADNEQFF | TGCGCCAGCACCTCTCTAGCGGACAATGAGCAGTTCTTC
TRBJ1-1 | NA | TRBV10-3 | NA | CATGLSGDTEAFF | TGTGCCACCGGACTCTCAGGGGACACTGAAGCTTTCTTT
TRBJ2-1 | TRBD1 | TRBV24-1 | NA | CATSAGQGVDEQFF | TGTGCCACCAGTGCTGGACAGGGGGTCGATGAGCAGTTCTTC
TRBJ1-1 | TRBD1 | TRBV14 | few | CASSHNRGRGNTEAFF | TGTGCCAGCAGCCACAACAGGGGGCGAGGAAACACTGAAGCTTTCTTT
TRBJ2-5 | NA | TRBV29-1 | NA | CSVEGQGGRETQYF | TGCAGCGTTGAGGGCCAGGGGGGACGAGAGACCCAGTACTTC
TRBJ2-2 | NA | TRBV2 | NA | CASRASGNTGELFF | TGTGCCAGCAGGGCGAGCGGGAACACCGGGGAGCTGTTTTTT
TRBJ2-7 | NA | TRBV6-5 | NA | CASSLTSTPYEQYF | TGTGCCAGCAGTCTGACTAGTACACCTTACGAGCAGTACTTC
TRBJ2-2 | TRBD2 | TRBV12-5 | NA | CASGPGLAGVTGELFF | TGTGCTAGTGGTCCAGGACTAGCGGGAGTCACCGGGGAGCTGTTTTTT
TRBJ1-2 | NA | TRBV6-5 | NA | CASSPTGGLSGYTF | TGTGCCAGCAGCCCAACCGGGGGACTGAGTGGCTACACCTTC
TRBJ2-7 | TRBD1 | TRBV5-5 | NA | CASSRVGTVLSYEQYF | TGTGCCAGCAGCAGGGTAGGGACAGTCCTCTCCTACGAGCAGTACTTC
TRBJ2-7 | NA | TRBV6-4 | NA | CASKSAYEQYF | TGTGCCAGCAAGTCAGCCTACGAGCAGTACTTC
TRBJ1-1 | TRBD1 | TRBV6-4 | NA | CASSPGQGWTEAFF | TGTGCCAGCAGCCCGGGACAGGGGTGGACTGAAGCTTTCTTT
TRBJ1-5 | NA | TRBV30 | NA | CAWSKGQGNQPQHF | TGTGCCTGGAGTAAAGGGCAGGGGAATCAGCCCCAGCATTTT
TRBJ2-7 | TRBD1 | TRBV11-2 | few | CASSLVVGDRSSYEQYF | TGTGCCAGCAGCTTAGTTGTAGGGGACAGGTCCTCCTACGAGCAGTACTTC
TRBJ1-6 | TRBD1 | TRBV27 | once | CASSLRRGDRVPSPLHF | TGTGCCAGCAGTTTAAGGAGGGGGGACAGGGTCCCTTCACCCCTCCACTTT
TRBJ2-5 | TRBD2 | TRBV19 | NA | CASSVRGAGEETQYF | TGTGCCAGTAGTGTAAGGGGAGCGGGAGAAGAGACCCAGTACTTC
TRBJ1-6 | NA | TRBV21-1 | NA | CASSKVEGLLGSPLHF | TGTGCCAGCAGCAAAGTGGAGGGGCTTCTGGGGTCACCCCTCCACTTT
TRBJ1-5 | NA | TRBV15 | few | CATSREQANSNQPQHF | TGTGCCACCAGCAGAGAGCAGGCCAATAGCAATCAGCCCCAGCATTTT